A single sample is the source of the 31 T cell receptor beta chains below, sequenced in a study of T cells after yellow fever vaccination. MiXCR was run by TCRdb on the 5' RACE reads, yielding one entry per CDR3 protein. Counted here are over 300,000 distinct CDR3 sequences, around 3.9% occurring once; the ten biggest clones make up less than 25%. Here the sequenced sample was PBMCs, taken on the day of the yellow fever booster vaccination. These receptors came from a man between 18 and 29 years old who received the YFV17D yellow fever vaccine.

This clonotype was seen ten or more times. J is TRBJ2-3 and V is TRBV4-2; 9 bases line up with TRBD2. This CDR3 contains 17 residues. Trimming removed 4 bases from V and 1 base from J; junction bases left unmatched: 9. Germline values: CDR1 LGHNA, CDR2 YNFKEQ. In DNA, the CDR3 is TGTGCCAGCAGCCTGGGCCGCGGGGGGGCGGGCACAGATACGCAGTATTTT. Translated: CASSLGRGGAGTDTQYF.

This clonotype was seen a few times. The chain couples TRBV29-1 to TRBJ2-2; 15 nucleotides align to TRBD2. Germline CDR1 reads SQVTM; CDR2 reads ANQGSEA. CDR3 length: 18 amino acids. After removal of 6 bases from V and 0 bases from J, the junction contained 8 bases not matched to a gene. The CDR3 loop reads CSVETGTSGGTNTGELFF. In DNA form, the CDR3 reads TGCAGCGTGGAGACCGGGACTAGCGGGGGGACGAACACCGGGGAGCTGTTTTTT.

Only a few counts were recorded for this clonotype. The chain recombines TRBV4-3 with TRBJ2-2, with 11 bases fitting TRBD2. This CDR3 has 18 residues. CDR1 is LGHNA and CDR2 is YSLEER in the germline V gene. After removal of 0 bases from V and 7 bases from J, the junction contained 10 bases not matched to a gene. CDR3 coding DNA: TGCGCCAGCAGCCAAGATGTAGCGGGGGGGCCCCTTGGCGGGGAGCTGTTTTTT. Its translation: CASSQDVAGGPLGGELFF.

This clonotype was seen many times. V and J are TRBV12-3 or TRBV12-4 and TRBJ2-2; TRBD2 is a possible D gene (6 bases). The CDR3 extends over 14 amino acids. Trimming left V 3 bases short and J 4 bases short, with 9 bases between. The CDR3 DNA reads as TGTGCCAGCAGTTTTATCGGGGGCACCGGGGAGCTGTTTTTT. This encodes CASSFIGGTGELFF.

This chain uses TRBV6-5 with TRBJ1-6; no clear D. Germline V gene data show CDR1 as MNHEY and CDR2 as SVGAGI. The CDR3 is 14 residues long. Deletions cut 2 bases from V and 4 bases from J, with 6 bases between. The CDR3 DNA reads TGTGCCAGCAGTTACATACAGTATAATTCACCCCTCCACTTT. Translating it yields CASSYIQYNSPLHF.

The table lists this clonotype with many counts. The J gene is TRBJ1-4, the V gene TRBV29-1; D ambiguous. The CDR3 length is 13 residues. Trimming pared 2 bases from V and 7 bases from J, leaving 11 bases between. CDR1 and CDR2 (germline): SQVTM, ANQGSEA. The CDR3 sequence is CSVENREGEKLFF. CDR3 DNA: TGCAGCGTTGAAAATCGGGAAGGTGAAAAACTGTTTTTT.

This clonotype was counted many times. The chain joins TRBV6-1 to TRBJ2-3; D gene uncertain. Between the trimmed V and J ends, which lost 0 bases and 2 bases, there was a span of 6 bases. Germline CDR1 and CDR2: MNHNS and SASEGT. The length of the CDR3 is 14 residues. The CDR3 DNA reads TGTGCCAGCAGTGAAGCAGATGCCACAGATACGCAGTATTTT. It translates to CASSEADATDTQYF.

This clonotype has ten or more counts. The chain combines TRBV7-2 with TRBJ1-6; the D is unclear. CDR1 and CDR2 (germline): SGHTA, FQGNSA. V was shortened by 7 bases and J by 9 bases, with 13 bases between the two germline ends. There are 13 residues in the CDR3. CDR3 amino acids: CASNEPPGSPLHF. The CDR3 DNA sequence: TGTGCCAGCAACGAGCCCCCTGGTTCACCCCTCCACTTT.

The table lists this clonotype with many counts. CDR3 DNA: TGTGCCAGCAGCTTGGGGAATCTGGGCACTGAAGCTTTCTTT. The encoded protein is CASSLGNLGTEAFF. The chain carries TRBV7-9 and TRBJ1-1; no reliable D call. This CDR3 spans 14 amino acids. Trimming cost V 3 bases and J 4 bases, with 12 bases left between them. The germline V gene has CDR1 SEHNR and CDR2 FQNEAQ (reference sequence). The full variable domain, rest sourced from reference TRBV7-9 and TRBJ1-1, is DTGVSQNPRHKITKRGQNVTFRCDPISEHNRLYWYRQTLGQGPEFLTYFQNEAQLEKSRLLSDRFSAERPKGSFSTLEIQRTEQGDSAMYLCASSLGNLGTEAFFGQGTRLTVV.

With respect to this clonotype: The junction and the germline gene differ at one end; a read error may be behind it. The CDR3 sequence: CASSLGVEEFF. In DNA form, the CDR3 reads TGTGCCAGCAGCTTAGGCGTTGAGGAGTTCTTC. The chain is built from TRBV7-6 and TRBJ2-1; the D is unclear. This CDR3 contains 11 residues. Germline assignment: CDR1 SGHVS and CDR2 FNYEAQ.

This clonotype was seen many times. J is TRBJ2-2 and V is TRBV7-8; 9 bases are a match to TRBD1. This CDR3 spans 19 amino acids. The J segment lost 4 bases and the V segment lost 5 bases, leaving 17 bases of the junction unmatched. Germline assignment: CDR1 SGHVS and CDR2 FQNEAQ. The CDR3 loop reads CASSPDPAPGTGSTGELFF. CDR3 sequence (DNA): TGTGCCAGCAGCCCCGACCCCGCTCCCGGGACAGGGAGCACCGGGGAGCTGTTTTTT.

A few counts support this clonotype. V gene TRBV4-1 combines with J gene TRBJ2-2; no firm D call. CDR1 is MGHRA, CDR2 YSYEKL, per germline. The CDR3 length is 13 residues. Trimming took off 0 bases at V and 7 bases at J, with 6 bases between the two ends. Written as DNA, the CDR3 is TGCGCCAGCAGCCAAGATTACGGCGGGGAGCTGTTTTTT. Its protein product is CASSQDYGGELFF.

The chain employs TRBV7-2 and TRBJ1-3; perhaps TRBD1 as D (6 bases). Germline V gene sequence: CDR1 SGHTA, CDR2 FQGNSA. This CDR3 comprises 15 residues. V lost 6 bases to trimming and J lost 0 bases, with 12 bases between them. CDR3 sequence (DNA): TGTGCCAGCAGGGGGGGACAAAACTCTGGAAACACCATATATTTT. Its translation: CASRGGQNSGNTIYF.

This clonotype was counted only a few times. The chain recombines TRBV5-1 with TRBJ2-3; 9 bases align to TRBD1. CDR3 length: 16 residues. Per the germline V gene, CDR1 is SGHRS and CDR2 is YFSETQ. V dropped 3 bases and J dropped 1; count of bases not matched to a gene: 6. The CDR3, as DNA: TGCGCCAGCAGCTACGGACAGGGGTTGGGCACAGATACGCAGTATTTT. Its translation: CASSYGQGLGTDTQYF.

This clonotype was seen at least ten times. This sequence joins TRBV12-3 or TRBV12-4 and TRBJ2-7; the match to TRBD1 covers 8 bases. Trimming at V came to 9 bases and at J to 7 bases, leaving 8 bases not matched to a gene. The CDR3 totals 12 residues. CDR3 bases: TGTGCCAGTAGGGACAGGAGTATTGAGCAGTACTTC. Translation: CASRDRSIEQYF.

Ten or more counts support this clonotype. The V gene is TRBV12-3 or TRBV12-4, the J gene TRBJ2-1; possible D gene TRBD2, 5 bases. V lost 5 bases and J lost 9, with 17 bases in between. This CDR3 is 14 amino acids long. The CDR3 loop is CASSTPGRGGEQFF. The DNA of the CDR3 is TGTGCCAGCAGTACGCCGGGGAGAGGCGGTGAGCAGTTCTTC.

The sample holds many counts of this clonotype. The rearrangement links TRBV5-1 to TRBJ2-2, with a tentative D call TRBD1 (6 bases). With 7 bases removed from V and 4 bases from J, the gap between germline ends came to 17 bases. This CDR3 region has 15 residues. Germline loops: CDR1 SGHRS, CDR2 YFSETQ. The CDR3 region is CASLSFGGGTGELFF. CDR3 sequence (DNA): TGCGCCAGCCTGTCCTTTGGGGGCGGCACCGGGGAGCTGTTTTTT.

This clonotype has a count of ten or more. The rearrangement links TRBV7-9 to TRBJ2-3; D possibly uses TRBD1 or TRBD2 (5 bases each). Per the germline V gene, CDR1 is SEHNR and CDR2 is FQNEAQ (reference sequence). V dropped 6 bases and J dropped 2 bases, with 21 bases sitting between them. The CDR3 spans 17 residues. This CDR3 is CASRRGPPLTSTDTQYF. The CDR3 nucleotides read TGTGCCAGCAGGAGGGGACCCCCCCTTACTTCCACAGATACGCAGTATTTT.

This clonotype was seen repeatedly, ten times or more. The rearrangement joins TRBV18 to TRBJ1-1, with D perhaps matching TRBD1 (6 bases). This CDR3 has 15 residues. Per the germline V gene, CDR1 is KGHSH and CDR2 is LQKENI. With 6 bases removed from V and 1 base from J, the gap between germline ends came to 15 bases. The CDR3 bases are TGTGCCAGCTCGTCGTCGGGACAACAGAACACTGAAGCTTTCTTT. Translated: CASSSSGQQNTEAFF.

This clonotype was counted ten times or more. This chain joins TRBV7-2 and TRBJ2-5, with D unclear. The CDR3 is 13 residues long. V was cut by 6 bases and J by 3 bases, with 11 bases left in between. Germline V gene lookup returns CDR1 SGHTA and CDR2 FQGNSA. Written as DNA, the CDR3 is TGTGCCAGCAGTTCATCTAGAAAAGAGACCCAGTACTTC. Residues: CASSSSRKETQYF.

This clonotype turned up a few times. V is TRBV28 and J is TRBJ2-1; 7 bases are a match to TRBD2. CDR1 is MDHEN, CDR2 SYDVKM, per germline. This CDR3 has 18 amino acids. V gave up 4 bases and J gave up 9 bases; unmatched junction bases: 21. The CDR3 sequence is CASSSSGVPRPTEIEQFF. The CDR3 DNA follows: TGTGCCAGCAGTTCCAGCGGGGTCCCTCGCCCCACCGAAATTGAGCAGTTCTTC.

This clonotype showed up many times. CDR3 sequence reads: CASSPGRNIQETQYF. As DNA, the CDR3 is TGTGCCAGCTCACCAGGAAGGAACATCCAAGAGACCCAGTACTTC. V is TRBV18 and J is TRBJ2-5, with D uncertain. Trimming stripped 2 bases from V and 1 base from J, with 11 bases between. Germline-derived CDR1 and CDR2 are KGHSH and LQKENI. The CDR3 spans 15 residues.

This clonotype was found many times. The chain combines TRBV5-1 with TRBJ2-4; D gene ambiguous. The CDR3 loop spans 13 amino acids. The ends were cut back, 4 bases at V and 5 bases at J, with 10 bases in the middle. Germline CDR1 and CDR2: SGHRS and YFSETQ. The CDR3 loop is CASSTLQENIQYF. The CDR3 region has the DNA TGCGCCAGCAGCACCCTTCAAGAAAACATTCAGTACTTC. Full variable domain (rest looked up from reference TRBV5-1 and TRBJ2-4): KAGVTQTPRYLIKTRGQQVTLSCSPISGHRSVSWYQQTPGQGLQFLFEYFSETQRNKGNFPGRFSGRQFSNSRSEMNVSTLELGDSALYLCASSTLQENIQYFGAGTRLSVL.

This clonotype has only a few counts. The chain links TRBV4-3 to TRBJ1-1; D not certain. V dropped 2 bases and J dropped 7 bases, with 8 bases sitting between them. This CDR3 contains 12 residues. Germline CDR1 and CDR2: LGHNA and YSLEER. CDR3 protein: CASSQTPHEAFF. The CDR3 nucleotides read TGCGCCAGCAGCCAAACCCCGCATGAAGCTTTCTTT.

This clonotype has a count of ten or more. V gene TRBV20-1 combines with J gene TRBJ2-1; 10 bases align to TRBD2. Germline V gene data show CDR1 as DFQATT and CDR2 as SNEGSKA (reference sequence). V lost 5 bases, J lost 6 bases, and 10 bases stayed unmatched. There are 15 residues in the CDR3. The CDR3 DNA reads as TGCAGTGCTGGGGAGCGGGGGGGCCAAGGCAATGAGCAGTTCTTC. Its protein product is CSAGERGGQGNEQFF.

This rearrangement joins TRBV4-1 to TRBJ1-2; TRBD1 matches at 7 bases. The germline gives CDR1 MGHRA, CDR2 YSYEKL. The CDR3 is 14 amino acids. V dropped 4 bases and J dropped 4; count of bases not matched to a gene: 6. CDR3 coding DNA: TGCGCCAGCAGCCCCAGGGGGGGGTCCTATGGCTACACCTTC. Residues: CASSPRGGSYGYTF.

This clonotype has only a few counts. The chain joins TRBV21-1 to TRBJ2-7; the table's D call TRBD1 went unverified against the DNA. TRBV21-1 is tagged as a pseudogene. CDR3 size: 15 residues. Here the CDR3 DNA reads TGTGCCAGCAGCCCTGGGCGGGCAGGGGTGGGGGAGCAGTACGTC. It yields the protein CASSPGRAGVGEQYV.

The table lists this clonotype with many counts. The rearrangement uses TRBV7-9 and TRBJ2-1; 10 bases line up with TRBD2. V dropped 7 bases and J dropped 0; count of bases not matched to a gene: 6. Germline lookup yields CDR1 SEHNR and CDR2 FQNEAQ (reference sequence). The CDR3 runs to 16 residues. This CDR3 is CASTLAGGRSYNEQFF. For the CDR3, the DNA is TGTGCCAGCACATTAGCGGGGGGTCGCTCCTACAATGAGCAGTTCTTC.

This clonotype was recorded at least ten times. CDR3 coding DNA: TGTGCCACCAGTGACCCTGGCGGAGACCAAGAGACCCAGTACTTC. Encoded protein: CATSDPGGDQETQYF. The V call is TRBV24-1, the J call TRBJ2-5; D gene unclear. This CDR3 has 15 residues. Germline V gene data show CDR1 as KGHDR and CDR2 as SFDVKD. V was pared by 4 bases and J by 0 bases, with 11 bases between.

This clonotype was counted at least ten times. The gene calls are TRBV20-1 and TRBJ2-5; the match to TRBD1 covers 7 bases. Germline V lookup: CDR1 DFQATT, CDR2 SNEGSKA (reference sequence). This CDR3 is 13 amino acids long. V lost 0 bases, J lost 4 bases, and 2 bases stayed unmatched. This chain's CDR3 is CSARETGTETQYF. CDR3 sequence (DNA): TGCAGTGCTAGAGAGACAGGGACAGAGACCCAGTACTTC.

At least ten counts were recorded for this clonotype. This chain uses TRBV5-6 with TRBJ2-2, with D possibly TRBD2 on 7 matching bases. The V and J ends lost 4 bases and 3 bases respectively, with 16 bases between them. From germline, CDR1 is SGHDT and CDR2 YYEEEE. This CDR3 comprises 16 residues. This chain's CDR3 is CASSHRGAWYTGELFF. The CDR3 region has the DNA TGTGCCAGCAGCCACCGGGGGGCCTGGTACACCGGGGAGCTGTTTTTT.